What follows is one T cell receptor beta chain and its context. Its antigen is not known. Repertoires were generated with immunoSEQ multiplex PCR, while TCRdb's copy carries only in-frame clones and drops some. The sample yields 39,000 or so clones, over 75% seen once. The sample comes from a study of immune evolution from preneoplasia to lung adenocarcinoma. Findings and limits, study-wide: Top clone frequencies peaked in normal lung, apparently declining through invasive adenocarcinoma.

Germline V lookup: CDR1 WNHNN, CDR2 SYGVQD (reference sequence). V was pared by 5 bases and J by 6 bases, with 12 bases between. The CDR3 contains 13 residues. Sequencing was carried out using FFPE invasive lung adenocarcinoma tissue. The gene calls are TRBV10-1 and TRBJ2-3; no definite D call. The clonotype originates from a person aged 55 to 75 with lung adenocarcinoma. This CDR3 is CASSPSPEDTQYF. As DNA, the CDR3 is TGCGCCAGCAGTCCTAGTCCGGAGGATACGCAGTATTTT.